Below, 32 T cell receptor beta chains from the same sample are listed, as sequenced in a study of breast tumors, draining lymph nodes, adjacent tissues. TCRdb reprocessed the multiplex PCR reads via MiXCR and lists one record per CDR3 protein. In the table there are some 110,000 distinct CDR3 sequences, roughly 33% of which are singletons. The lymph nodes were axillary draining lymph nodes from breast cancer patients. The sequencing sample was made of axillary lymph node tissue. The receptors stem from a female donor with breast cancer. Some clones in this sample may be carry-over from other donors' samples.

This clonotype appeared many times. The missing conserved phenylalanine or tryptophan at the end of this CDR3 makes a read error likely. Here the CDR3 DNA reads TGTGCCAGCAGTTTGCCAGGGATCTATGGCTACACCCTC. The encoded protein is CASSLPGIYGYTL. The rearrangement links TRBV28 to TRBJ1-2, with D perhaps matching TRBD1 (5 bases). The CDR3 has 13 amino acids. CDR1 and CDR2 from the germline V gene are MDHEN and SYDVKM. V lost 3 bases and J lost 4, with 9 bases in between.

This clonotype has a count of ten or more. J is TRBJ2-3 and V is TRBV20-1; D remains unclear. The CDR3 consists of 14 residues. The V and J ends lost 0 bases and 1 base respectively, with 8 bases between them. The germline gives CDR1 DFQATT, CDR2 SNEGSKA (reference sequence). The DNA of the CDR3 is TGCAGTGCTAGAGAGTATACGGGCACAGATACGCAGTATTTT. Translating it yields CSAREYTGTDTQYF.

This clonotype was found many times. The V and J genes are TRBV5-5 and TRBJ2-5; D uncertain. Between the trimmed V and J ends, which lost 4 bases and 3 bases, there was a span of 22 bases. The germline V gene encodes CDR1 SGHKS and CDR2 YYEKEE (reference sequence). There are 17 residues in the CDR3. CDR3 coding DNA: TGTGCCAGCAGCCCCGGCCTGACGGCTCCGTCCGAAGAGACCCAGTACTTC. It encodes CASSPGLTAPSEETQYF.

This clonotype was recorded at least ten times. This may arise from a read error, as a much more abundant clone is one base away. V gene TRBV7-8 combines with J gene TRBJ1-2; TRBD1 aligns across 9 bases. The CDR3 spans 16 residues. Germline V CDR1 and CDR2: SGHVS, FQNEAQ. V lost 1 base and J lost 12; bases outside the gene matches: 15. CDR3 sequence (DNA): TGTGCCAGCAGCTTAGTTGGGGACAGGGATCTGCAAGGCCACACCTTC. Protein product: CASSLVGDRDLQGHTF. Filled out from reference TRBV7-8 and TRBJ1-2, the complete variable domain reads GAGVSQSPRYKVAKRGQDVALRCDPISGHVSLFWYQQALGQGPEFLTYFQNEAQLDKSGLPSDRFFAERPEGSVSTLKIQRTQQEDSAVYLCASSLVGDRDLQGHTFGSGTRLTVV.

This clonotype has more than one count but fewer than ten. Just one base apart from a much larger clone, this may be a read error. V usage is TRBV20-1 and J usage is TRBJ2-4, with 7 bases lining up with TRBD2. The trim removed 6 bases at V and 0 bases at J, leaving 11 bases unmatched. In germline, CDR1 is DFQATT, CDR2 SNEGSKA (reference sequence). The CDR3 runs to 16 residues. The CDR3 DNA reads TGCAGTGCCGTCTTAGTGGGACTATTAGCCAAAAACATTCAGTACTTC. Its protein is CSAVLVGLLAKNIQYF.

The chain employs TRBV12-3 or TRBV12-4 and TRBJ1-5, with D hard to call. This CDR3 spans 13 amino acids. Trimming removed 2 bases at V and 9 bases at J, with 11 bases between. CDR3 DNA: TGTGCCAGCAGTTTAAGCAGGTATCGGCCCCAGCATTTT. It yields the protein CASSLSRYRPQHF.

CDR3 region: CSVEIYETSGGGGDEQFF. The CDR3 nucleotides are TGCAGCGTTGAGATCTACGAGACTAGCGGGGGAGGGGGGGATGAGCAGTTCTTC. The rearrangement uses TRBV29-1 and TRBJ2-1; 12 bases agree with TRBD2. The CDR3 covers 18 residues. Germline values: CDR1 SQVTM, CDR2 ANQGSEA. V trimming: 3 bases; J trimming: 8 bases; junction bases outside the gene matches: 17.

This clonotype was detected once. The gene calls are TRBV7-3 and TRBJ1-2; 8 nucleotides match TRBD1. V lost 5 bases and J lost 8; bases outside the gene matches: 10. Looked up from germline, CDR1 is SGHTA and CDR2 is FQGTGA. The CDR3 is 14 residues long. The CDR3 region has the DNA TGTGCCAGCAGCGACGGGACAGGAGCGAGGGGCTACACCTTC. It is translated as CASSDGTGARGYTF. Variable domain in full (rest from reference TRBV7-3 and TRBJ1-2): GAGVSQTPSNKVTEKGKYVELRCDPISGHTALYWYRQSLGQGPEFLIYFQGTGAADDSGLPNDRFFAVRPEGSVSTLKIQRTERGDSAVYLCASSDGTGARGYTFGSGTRLTVV.

CDR3 in amino acids: CASSLAAAISYEQYF. In DNA form, the CDR3 reads TGTGCCAGCAGCTTAGCGGCGGCTATCTCCTACGAGCAGTACTTC. The chain recombines TRBV11-2 with TRBJ2-7; no definite D call. Between the trimmed V and J ends, which lost 1 base and 0 bases, there was a span of 10 bases. Germline CDR1 SGHAT, CDR2 FQNNGV. The CDR3 loop spans 15 amino acids. Together with reference TRBV11-2 and TRBJ2-7, the CDR3 gives the full variable domain: EAGVAQSPRYKIIEKRQSVAFWCNPISGHATLYWYQQILGQGPKLLIQFQNNGVVDDSQLPKDRFSAERLKGVDSTLKIQPAKLEDSAVYLCASSLAAAISYEQYFGPGTRLTVT.

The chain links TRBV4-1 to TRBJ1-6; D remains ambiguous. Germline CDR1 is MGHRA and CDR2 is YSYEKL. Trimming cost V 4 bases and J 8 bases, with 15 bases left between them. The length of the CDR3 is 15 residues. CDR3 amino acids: CASSPRRGRDSPLHF. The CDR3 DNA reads TGCGCCAGCAGCCCCAGGAGAGGGAGGGATTCACCCCTCCACTTT.

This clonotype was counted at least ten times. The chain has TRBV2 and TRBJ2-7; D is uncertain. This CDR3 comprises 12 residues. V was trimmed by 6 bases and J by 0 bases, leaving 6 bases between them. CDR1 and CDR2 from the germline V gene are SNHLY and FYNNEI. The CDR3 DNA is TGTGCCAGCAGAGACACCTCCTACGAGCAGTACTTC. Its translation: CASRDTSYEQYF.

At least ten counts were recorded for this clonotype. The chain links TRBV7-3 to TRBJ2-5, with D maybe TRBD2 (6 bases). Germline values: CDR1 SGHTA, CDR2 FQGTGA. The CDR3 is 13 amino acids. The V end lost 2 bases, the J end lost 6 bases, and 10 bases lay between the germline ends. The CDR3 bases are TGTGCCAGCAGCTTAGAGGGGACTCAGACCCAGTACTTC. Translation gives CASSLEGTQTQYF.

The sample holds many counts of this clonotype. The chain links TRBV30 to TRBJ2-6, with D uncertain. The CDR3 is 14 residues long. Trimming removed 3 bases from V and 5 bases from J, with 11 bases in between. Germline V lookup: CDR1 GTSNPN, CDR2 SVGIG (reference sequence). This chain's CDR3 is CAWSPDFWANVLTF. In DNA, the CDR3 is TGTGCCTGGAGCCCAGACTTTTGGGCCAACGTCCTGACTTTC. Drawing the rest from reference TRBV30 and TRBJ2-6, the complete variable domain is SQTIHQWPATLVQPVGSPLSLECTVEGTSNPNLYWYRQAAGRGLQLLFYSVGIGQISSEVPQNLSASRPQDRQFILSSKKLLLSDSGFYLCAWSPDFWANVLTFGAGSRLTVL.

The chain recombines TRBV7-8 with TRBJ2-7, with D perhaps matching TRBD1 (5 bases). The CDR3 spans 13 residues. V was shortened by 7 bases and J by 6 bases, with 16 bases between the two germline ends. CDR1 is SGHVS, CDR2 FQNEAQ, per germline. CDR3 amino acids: CASTRVQGAEQYF. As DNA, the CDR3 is TGTGCCAGCACCCGAGTGCAGGGCGCCGAGCAGTACTTC.

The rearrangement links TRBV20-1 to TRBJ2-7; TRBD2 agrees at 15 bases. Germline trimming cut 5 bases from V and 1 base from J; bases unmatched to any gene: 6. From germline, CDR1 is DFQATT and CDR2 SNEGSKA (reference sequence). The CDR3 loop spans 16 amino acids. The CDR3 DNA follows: TGCAGTGCTCGGACTAGCGGGGGGGAGTGGTCCTACGAGCAGTACTTC. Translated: CSARTSGGEWSYEQYF.

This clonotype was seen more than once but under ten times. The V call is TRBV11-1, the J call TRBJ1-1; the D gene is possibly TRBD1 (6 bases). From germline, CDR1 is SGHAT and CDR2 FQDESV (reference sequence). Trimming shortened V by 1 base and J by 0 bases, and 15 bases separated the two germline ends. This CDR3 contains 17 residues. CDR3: CASSLGLAGVMNTEAFF. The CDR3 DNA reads TGTGCCAGCAGCTTAGGGCTGGCAGGGGTAATGAACACTGAAGCTTTCTTT.

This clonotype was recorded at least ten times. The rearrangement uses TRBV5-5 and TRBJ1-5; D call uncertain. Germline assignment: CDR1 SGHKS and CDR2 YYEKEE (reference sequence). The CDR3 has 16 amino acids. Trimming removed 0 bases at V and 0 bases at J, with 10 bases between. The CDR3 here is CASSLEVGGSNQPQHF. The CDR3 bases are TGTGCCAGCAGCTTGGAGGTCGGAGGTAGCAATCAGCCCCAGCATTTT.

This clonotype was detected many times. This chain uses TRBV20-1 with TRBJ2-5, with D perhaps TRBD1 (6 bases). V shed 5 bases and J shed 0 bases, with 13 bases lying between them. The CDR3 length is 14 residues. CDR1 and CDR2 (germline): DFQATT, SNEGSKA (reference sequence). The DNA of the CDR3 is TGCAGTGCTCCACGTCAGGGGTACCAAGAGACCCAGTACTTC. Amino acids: CSAPRQGYQETQYF.

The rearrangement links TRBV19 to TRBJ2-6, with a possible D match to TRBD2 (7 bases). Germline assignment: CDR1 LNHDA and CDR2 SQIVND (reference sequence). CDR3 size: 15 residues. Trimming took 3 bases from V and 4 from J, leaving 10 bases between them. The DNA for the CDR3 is TGTGCCAGTAGTATTGGGGGGGCAGGGGCCAACGTCCTGACTTTC. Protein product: CASSIGGAGANVLTF. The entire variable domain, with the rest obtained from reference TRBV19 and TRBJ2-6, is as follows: DGGITQSPKYLFRKEGQNVTLSCEQNLNHDAMYWYRQDPGQGLRLIYYSQIVNDFQKGDIAEGYSVSREKKESFPLTVTSAQKNPTAFYLCASSIGGAGANVLTFGAGSRLTVL.

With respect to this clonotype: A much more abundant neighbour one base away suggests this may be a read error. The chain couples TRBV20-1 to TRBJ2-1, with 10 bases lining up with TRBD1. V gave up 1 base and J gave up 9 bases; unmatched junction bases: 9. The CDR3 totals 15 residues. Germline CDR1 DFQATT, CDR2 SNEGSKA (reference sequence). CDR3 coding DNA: TGCAGTGCTAGAGGCCACGACAGGGGGCGGCGTGAGCAGTTCTTC. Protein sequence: CSARGHDRGRREQFF.

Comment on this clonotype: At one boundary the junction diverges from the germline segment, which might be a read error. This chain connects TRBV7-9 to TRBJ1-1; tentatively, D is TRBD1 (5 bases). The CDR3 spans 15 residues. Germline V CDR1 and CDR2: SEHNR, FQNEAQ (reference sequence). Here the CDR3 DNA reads TGTGCCAGCAGCCCCCCAGTTCGACAGCCAGTTGAAGCTCTCTTT. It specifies CASSPPVRQPVEALF. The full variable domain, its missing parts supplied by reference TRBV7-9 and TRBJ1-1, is DTGVSQNPRHKITKRGQNVTFRCDPISEHNRLYWYRQTLGQGPEFLTYFQNEAQLEKSRLLSDRFSAERPKGSFSTLEIQRTEQGDSAMYLCASSPPVRQPVEALFGQGTRLTVV.

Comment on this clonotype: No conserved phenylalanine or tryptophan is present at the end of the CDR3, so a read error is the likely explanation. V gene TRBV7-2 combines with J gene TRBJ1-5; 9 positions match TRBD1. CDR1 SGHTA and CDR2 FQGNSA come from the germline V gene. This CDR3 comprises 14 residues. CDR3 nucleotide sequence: TGTGTCAGCAGCCCAACAGGGGGCGGTCAGCCCCAGCATTCT. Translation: CVSSPTGGGQPQHS.

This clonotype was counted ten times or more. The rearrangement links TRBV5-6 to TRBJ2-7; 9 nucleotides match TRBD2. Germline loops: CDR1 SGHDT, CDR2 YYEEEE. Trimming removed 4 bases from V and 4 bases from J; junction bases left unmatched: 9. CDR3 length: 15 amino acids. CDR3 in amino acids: CASSPSGGNLYEQYF. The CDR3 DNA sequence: TGTGCCAGCAGCCCGAGCGGGGGGAACCTTTACGAGCAGTACTTC.

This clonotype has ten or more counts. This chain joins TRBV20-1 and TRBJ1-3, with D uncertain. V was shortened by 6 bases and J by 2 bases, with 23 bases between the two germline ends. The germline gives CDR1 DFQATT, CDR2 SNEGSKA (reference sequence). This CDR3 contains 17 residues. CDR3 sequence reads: CSAQEIGFSGTGNTIYF. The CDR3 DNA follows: TGCAGTGCCCAAGAGATTGGTTTTTCGGGGACTGGAAACACCATATATTTT.

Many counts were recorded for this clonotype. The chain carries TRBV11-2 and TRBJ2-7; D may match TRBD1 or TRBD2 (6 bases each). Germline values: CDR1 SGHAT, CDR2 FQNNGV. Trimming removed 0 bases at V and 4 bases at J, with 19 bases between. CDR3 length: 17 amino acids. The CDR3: CASSLESGGLVVYEQYF. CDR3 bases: TGTGCCAGCAGCTTAGAATCTGGGGGGCTAGTCGTGTACGAGCAGTACTTC. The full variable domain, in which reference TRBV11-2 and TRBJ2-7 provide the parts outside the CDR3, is EAGVAQSPRYKIIEKRQSVAFWCNPISGHATLYWYQQILGQGPKLLIQFQNNGVVDDSQLPKDRFSAERLKGVDSTLKIQPAKLEDSAVYLCASSLESGGLVVYEQYFGPGTRLTVT.

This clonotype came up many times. In DNA form, the CDR3 reads TGTGCCAGCAGTTACTCTCAGCCAGATAGCTCCTACAATGAGCAGTTCTTC. Its translation is CASSYSQPDSSYNEQFF. This sequence joins TRBV6-6 and TRBJ2-1; D unclear. Germline lookup yields CDR1 MNHNY and CDR2 SVGAGI (reference sequence). The CDR3 is 17 amino acids. Trimming stripped 0 bases from V and 0 bases from J, with 12 bases between.

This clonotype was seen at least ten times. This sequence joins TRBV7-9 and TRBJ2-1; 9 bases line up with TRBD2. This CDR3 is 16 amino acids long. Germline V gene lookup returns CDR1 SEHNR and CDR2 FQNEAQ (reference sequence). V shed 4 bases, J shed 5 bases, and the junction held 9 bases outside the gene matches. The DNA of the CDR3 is TGTGCCAGCAGCTACCGAGAAAGCGGGAGGCACAATGAGCAGTTCTTC. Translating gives CASSYRESGRHNEQFF. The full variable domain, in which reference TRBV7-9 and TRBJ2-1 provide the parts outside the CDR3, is DTGVSQNPRHKITKRGQNVTFRCDPISEHNRLYWYRQTLGQGPEFLTYFQNEAQLEKSRLLSDRFSAERPKGSFSTLEIQRTEQGDSAMYLCASSYRESGRHNEQFFGPGTRLTVL.

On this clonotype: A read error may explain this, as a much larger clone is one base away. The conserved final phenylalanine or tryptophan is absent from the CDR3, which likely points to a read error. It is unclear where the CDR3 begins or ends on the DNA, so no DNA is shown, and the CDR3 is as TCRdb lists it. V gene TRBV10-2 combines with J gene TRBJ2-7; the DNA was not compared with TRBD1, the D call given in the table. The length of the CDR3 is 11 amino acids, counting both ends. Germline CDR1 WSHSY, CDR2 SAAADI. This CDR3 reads CASRTATGEYL.

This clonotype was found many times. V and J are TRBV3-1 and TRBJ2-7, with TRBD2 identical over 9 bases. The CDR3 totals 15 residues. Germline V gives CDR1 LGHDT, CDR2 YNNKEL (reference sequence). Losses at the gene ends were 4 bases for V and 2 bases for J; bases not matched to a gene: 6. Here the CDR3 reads CASSPGAGGAYEQYF. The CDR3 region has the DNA TGTGCCAGCAGCCCCGGAGCGGGGGGCGCCTACGAGCAGTACTTC.

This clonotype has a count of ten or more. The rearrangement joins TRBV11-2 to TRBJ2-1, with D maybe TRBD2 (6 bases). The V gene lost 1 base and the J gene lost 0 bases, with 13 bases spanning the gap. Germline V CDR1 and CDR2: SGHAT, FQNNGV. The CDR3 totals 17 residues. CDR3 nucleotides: TGTGCCAGCAGCTTAGGCGCTAGCGCAAGCTCCTACAATGAGCAGTTCTTC. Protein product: CASSLGASASSYNEQFF.

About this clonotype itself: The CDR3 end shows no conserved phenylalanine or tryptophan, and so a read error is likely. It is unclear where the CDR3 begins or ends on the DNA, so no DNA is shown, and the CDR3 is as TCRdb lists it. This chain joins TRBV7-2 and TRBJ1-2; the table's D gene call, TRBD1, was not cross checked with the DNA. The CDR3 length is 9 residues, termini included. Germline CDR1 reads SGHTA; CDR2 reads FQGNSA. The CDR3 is CASSPRDGP.

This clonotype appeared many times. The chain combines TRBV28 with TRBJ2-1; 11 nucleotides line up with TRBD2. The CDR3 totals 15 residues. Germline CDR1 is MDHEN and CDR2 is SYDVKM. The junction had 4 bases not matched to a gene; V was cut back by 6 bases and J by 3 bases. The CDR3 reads CASSPGTSGYNEQFF. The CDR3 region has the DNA TGTGCCAGCAGCCCGGGGACTAGCGGCTACAATGAGCAGTTCTTC.